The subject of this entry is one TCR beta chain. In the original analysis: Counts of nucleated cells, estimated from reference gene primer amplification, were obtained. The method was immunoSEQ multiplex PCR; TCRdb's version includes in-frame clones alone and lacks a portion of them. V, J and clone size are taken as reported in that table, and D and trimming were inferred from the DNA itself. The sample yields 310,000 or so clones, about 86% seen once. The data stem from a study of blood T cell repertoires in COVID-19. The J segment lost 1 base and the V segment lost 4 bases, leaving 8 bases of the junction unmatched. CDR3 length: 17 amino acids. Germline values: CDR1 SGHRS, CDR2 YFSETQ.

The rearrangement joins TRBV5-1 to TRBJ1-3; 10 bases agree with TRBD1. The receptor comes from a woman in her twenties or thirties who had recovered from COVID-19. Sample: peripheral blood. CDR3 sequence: CASSPGGQGLSGNTIYF. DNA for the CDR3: TGCGCCAGCAGCCCGGGGGGACAGGGGCTATCTGGAAACACCATATATTTT.